This T cell receptor beta chain derives from a study of T-cell memory formation after mild COVID-19 (dated by TCRdb to 2020 to 2022). About the full investigation: TCR sequence clusters from the two donors were largely donor specific. In two donors, T-cell clones that expanded and contracted after mild COVID-19 were followed by sequencing TCRalpha and TCRbeta repertoires longitudinally. The cohort comprised two young, previously healthy adult volunteers, one female and one male.

The CDR3 covers 15 residues, taking in both the cysteine and the phenylalanine. The read is trimmed to its CDR3 DNA, 45 bases read in frame from base 1. CDR1 and CDR2 are read off the germline V gene as SGHTA and FQGNSA. V ends up 5 bases short and J 3 bases short, with an unmatched junction base count of 4. This clonotype was counted only a few times. Which antigen it targets is not known. No base quality information exists; no much larger clone differs at one position. Results the study describes overall, beyond this receptor: SARS-CoV-2 specificity was not confirmed for the second-wave clones peaking on day 37. Some responding clones were detected in pre-infection memory, which suggested that pre-existing cross-reactive memory T cells had joined the SARS-CoV-2 response. Clones that contracted from day 15 to 85 showed balanced CD4/CD8 phenotypes, whereas a second wave of clones that expanded from day 15 to 37 leaned towards CD4+. Contracting CD4+ clones appeared mostly in the CM and EM memory subsets, whereas CD8+ clones were enriched in EMRA. Only two mild cases were covered by the study, and larger cohorts that include severe cases with pre-infection samples were considered necessary.

Ficoll-Paque density gradient centrifugation was used to isolate PBMCs. The sample was run on an Illumina NovaSeq 6000. Using 5'RACE with constant-segment primers, TCRalpha and TCRbeta cDNA libraries were constructed, with sample barcodes and unique molecular identifiers added in the process. RNA was extracted from every sample with Trizol reagent. The libraries were amplified in two PCR steps, and the second step added a second sample barcode and Illumina TruSeq adapters. Sequencing of the libraries was done on an Illumina NovaSeq, producing 2 x 150 bp paired-end reads. The paper's data handling went like this. Reads were demultiplexed and collapsed into UMI-guided consensus sequences with migec v1.2.7. Using mixcr v2.1.11, UMI consensuses were aligned to TRA and TRB V and J templates and then assembled into clonotypes. A clonotype was counted as expanded or contracted only if both edgeR and NoisET called the change significant, with noise models trained on biological replicates. For edgeR calls, the thresholds were a false discovery rate-adjusted p below 0.01 and a log2 fold-change of 1. PCA with hierarchical clustering of max-normalized trajectories of the 1000 most abundant clonotypes was used as exploratory dynamics analysis. Separately sequenced CD4+ and CD8+ repertoires were used to assign a CD4 or CD8 phenotype to each responding clone. TCRdb's own reprocessing of the public reads used fastp at Q25 and MiXCR and kept productive beta chains. Rows merge per CDR3 protein into single entries with the most common DNA and genes. TCRdb's processing, not the authors' own work, is the source of the V and J calls. This sample gives roughly 250,000 distinct CDR3 sequences in total; around 15% of them show up just once. Jointly, the top ten make up 3.5% of the sample.

The material sequenced was PBMCs or a T cell subset sorted from them (not recorded which). The rearranged segments are TRBV7-2 and TRBJ2-1; TRBD2 fits 10 bases in the junction. The origin of this receptor is a man aged 18 to 29 who had mild COVID-19 (a few samples of this study predate the infection). The sample titles of this study are shuffled in the database, so cell type and time point are left out; the donor was told from shared clones. The nucleotides read TGTGCCAGCAGCCAGCGGGGGGGCCGCTACAATGAGCAGTTCTTC. Translated, it gives CASSQRGGRYNEQFF.